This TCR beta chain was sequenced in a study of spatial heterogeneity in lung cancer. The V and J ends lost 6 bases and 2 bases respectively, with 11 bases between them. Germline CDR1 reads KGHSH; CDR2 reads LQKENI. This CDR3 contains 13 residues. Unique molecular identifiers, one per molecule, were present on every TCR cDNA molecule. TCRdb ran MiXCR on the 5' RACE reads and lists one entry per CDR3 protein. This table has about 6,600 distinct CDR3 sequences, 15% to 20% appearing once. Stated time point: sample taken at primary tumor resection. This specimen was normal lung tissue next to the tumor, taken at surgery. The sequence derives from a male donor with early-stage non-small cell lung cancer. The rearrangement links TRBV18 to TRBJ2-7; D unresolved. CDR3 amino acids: CASSTSVAYEQYF. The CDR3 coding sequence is TGTGCCAGCTCTACCTCGGTCGCCTACGAGCAGTACTTC.